The rows below give T cell receptor beta chains drawn from one sample of a study of blood T cells in healthy people across ages. Using its own MiXCR run on the 5' RACE reads, TCRdb lists one record per CDR3 protein. Of around 2 million distinct CDR3 sequences in the sample, about two fifths were seen once. Sequencing was performed on blood. These receptors came from a human donor in good health. Each CDR3 is given with its conserved first and last residue. Fields, in order: CDR3 protein, CDR3 DNA, V gene, J gene, D gene, clone size. D genes are given only for firm matches. Not all rows give a size; the values are once, few, many and, for expanded clones, a class.

CDR3: CASADAEGSETQYF; DNA: TGCGCCAGCGCCGATGCGGAGGGGTCAGAGACCCAGTACTTC; V: TRBV5-1; J: TRBJ2-5; D: NA; size: NA
CDR3: CASSSVVYNEQFF; DNA: TGTGCCAGCAGCTCAGTAGTTTACAATGAGCAGTTCTTC; V: TRBV7-2; J: TRBJ2-1; D: NA; size: NA
CDR3: CASSLELAGYNEQFF; DNA: TGTGCCAGCAGTTTGGAACTAGCGGGGTACAATGAGCAGTTCTTC; V: TRBV5-1; J: TRBJ2-1; D: TRBD2; size: many
CDR3: CSASMGESLAKNIQYF; DNA: TGCAGTGCTAGCATGGGGGAAAGTCTAGCCAAAAACATTCAGTACTTC; V: TRBV20-1; J: TRBJ2-4; D: NA; size: NA
CDR3: CTIWTGGSEKLFF; DNA: TGTACCATCTGGACAGGGGGTAGTGAAAAACTGTTTTTT; V: TRBV10-3; J: TRBJ1-4; D: TRBD1; size: NA
CDR3: CASSPLPGQGPYSPLHF; DNA: TGTGCCAGCTCACCGCTGCCGGGACAGGGCCCTTATTCACCCCTCCACTTT; V: TRBV18; J: TRBJ1-6; D: TRBD1; size: NA
CDR3: CASSKGQGGNPIRTEQPQHF; DNA: TGTGCCAGCAGCAAGGGACAGGGTGGTAACCCTATCCGCACTGAGCAGCCCCAGCATTTT; V: TRBV21-1; J: TRBJ1-5; D: NA; size: NA
CDR3: CASSFLGTDSTDTQYF; DNA: TGCGCCAGCAGCTTCCTAGGGACAGACAGCACAGATACGCAGTATTTT; V: TRBV5-1; J: TRBJ2-3; D: TRBD1; size: NA
CDR3: CASSPWTYQETQYF; DNA: TGTGCCAGCAGCCCCTGGACATACCAAGAGACCCAGTACTTC; V: TRBV7-9; J: TRBJ2-5; D: NA; size: few
CDR3: CASSPQGLEETQYF; DNA: TGTGCCAGCTCACCTCAAGGGCTTGAAGAGACCCAGTACTTC; V: TRBV18; J: TRBJ2-5; D: NA; size: few
CDR3: CASSQDLGSDRDGYGYTF; DNA: TGCGCCAGCAGCCAAGATCTTGGGTCGGACAGGGATGGTTATGGCTACACCTTC; V: TRBV4-3; J: TRBJ1-2; D: TRBD1; size: NA
CDR3: CASSVVGSNEQFF; DNA: TGTGCCAGCAGCGTAGTTGGGTCTAATGAGCAGTTCTTC; V: TRBV9; J: TRBJ2-1; D: NA; size: NA
CDR3: CSEKRGSGLHNEQYF; DNA: TGCAGCGAAAAAAGAGGTAGCGGGCTCCACAATGAGCAGTACTTC; V: TRBV29-1; J: TRBJ2-7; D: TRBD2; size: NA
CDR3: CAKGGNAEQFF; DNA: TGTGCCAAGGGGGGGAATGCTGAGCAGTTCTTC; V: TRBV2; J: TRBJ2-1; D: NA; size: NA
CDR3: CASSPGLAGGTHNEQFF; DNA: TGTGCCAGCAGCCCCGGACTAGCGGGGGGTACTCACAATGAGCAGTTCTTC; V: TRBV9; J: TRBJ2-1; D: TRBD2; size: many
CDR3: CAWSLQVGGYTF; DNA: TGTGCCTGGAGCCTACAGGTTGGGGGCTACACCTTC; V: TRBV30; J: TRBJ1-2; D: NA; size: few
CDR3: CASSLVSVWDTEAFF; DNA: TGTGCCAGCAGCTTAGTATCAGTCTGGGACACTGAAGCTTTCTTT; V: TRBV13; J: TRBJ1-1; D: NA; size: NA
CDR3: CAISGTGETQYF; DNA: TGTGCCATTTCCGGGACAGGGGAGACCCAGTACTTC; V: TRBV2; J: TRBJ2-5; D: TRBD1; size: many
CDR3: CSVRRPGGDTEAFF; DNA: TGCAGTGTTCGACGGCCTGGAGGGGACACTGAAGCTTTCTTT; V: TRBV20-1; J: TRBJ1-1; D: NA; size: NA
CDR3: CASKGTGLRYEQYF; DNA: TGTGCCAGCAAAGGAACGGGGTTGAGGTACGAGCAGTACTTC; V: TRBV21-1; J: TRBJ2-7; D: NA; size: few
CDR3: CSVSPSAGATTEAFF; DNA: TGCAGCGTTTCTCCCAGCGCGGGGGCGACCACTGAAGCTTTCTTT; V: TRBV29-1; J: TRBJ1-1; D: NA; size: few
CDR3: CASSLDGPTGMYQPQHF; DNA: TGTGCCAGCAGCTTGGACGGACCGACAGGGATGTACCAGCCCCAGCATTTT; V: TRBV5-5; J: TRBJ1-5; D: TRBD1; size: NA
CDR3: CAVSESTGKNIQYF; DNA: TGTGCCGTCAGTGAGTCAACAGGAAAAAACATTCAGTACTTC; V: TRBV10-3; J: TRBJ2-4; D: NA; size: once
CDR3: CASSQLGTDKETQYF; DNA: TGCGCCAGCAGCCAACTCGGGACAGACAAAGAGACCCAGTACTTC; V: TRBV4-1; J: TRBJ2-5; D: TRBD1; size: NA
CDR3: CASSGQEDSPLHF; DNA: TGTGCCAGCAGCGGGCAGGAGGACTCACCCCTCCACTTT; V: TRBV7-2; J: TRBJ1-6; D: NA; size: few
CDR3: CASSLTGGYYNEQFF; DNA: TGTGCCAGCAGCTTAACGGGGGGCTACTACAATGAGCAGTTCTTC; V: TRBV7-3; J: TRBJ2-1; D: NA; size: few
CDR3: CASSPRQPYGYTF; DNA: TGTGCCAGCAGTCCCAGACAGCCCTATGGCTACACCTTC; V: TRBV12-3/TRBV12-4; J: TRBJ1-2; D: NA; size: few
CDR3: CASSLALAPRHEQYF; DNA: TGTGCCAGCAGCTTAGCACTAGCCCCGAGGCATGAGCAGTACTTC; V: TRBV7-8; J: TRBJ2-5; D: NA; size: few
CDR3: CASRRTEGISPLHF; DNA: TGTGCCAGCAGAAGAACGGAAGGAATTTCACCCCTCCACTTT; V: TRBV2; J: TRBJ1-6; D: NA; size: NA
CDR3: CASSRPDRENSYEQYF; DNA: TGTGCCAGCAGCCGACCCGACAGGGAGAATTCCTACGAGCAGTACTTC; V: TRBV7-2; J: TRBJ2-7; D: TRBD1; size: NA
CDR3: CASSRTGTAGNTIYF; DNA: TGTGCCAGCAGTAGAACCGGGACAGCTGGAAACACCATATATTTT; V: TRBV12-3/TRBV12-4; J: TRBJ1-3; D: TRBD1; size: once
CDR3: CASSQTELAHEQFF; DNA: TGTGCCAGCAGCCAGACGGAACTAGCCCATGAGCAGTTCTTC; V: TRBV4-2; J: TRBJ2-1; D: NA; size: NA
CDR3: CASTLTVGQQAFF; DNA: TGTGCCAGCACCCTGACTGTGGGACAGCAAGCTTTCTTT; V: TRBV11-1; J: TRBJ1-1; D: TRBD1; size: NA
CDR3: CSAGDRRGGNQPQHF; DNA: TGCAGTGCTGGAGACCGTCGAGGGGGCAATCAGCCCCAGCATTTT; V: TRBV20-1; J: TRBJ1-5; D: NA; size: few
CDR3: CASTKNRVRTF; DNA: TGTGCCAGCACCAAAAACAGGGTTCGCACCTTC; V: TRBV2; J: TRBJ1-2; D: NA; size: NA
CDR3: CASSQDPNRVPEAFF; DNA: TGTGCCAGCAGCCAAGACCCAAACAGGGTCCCTGAAGCTTTCTTT; V: TRBV3-1; J: TRBJ1-1; D: NA; size: NA